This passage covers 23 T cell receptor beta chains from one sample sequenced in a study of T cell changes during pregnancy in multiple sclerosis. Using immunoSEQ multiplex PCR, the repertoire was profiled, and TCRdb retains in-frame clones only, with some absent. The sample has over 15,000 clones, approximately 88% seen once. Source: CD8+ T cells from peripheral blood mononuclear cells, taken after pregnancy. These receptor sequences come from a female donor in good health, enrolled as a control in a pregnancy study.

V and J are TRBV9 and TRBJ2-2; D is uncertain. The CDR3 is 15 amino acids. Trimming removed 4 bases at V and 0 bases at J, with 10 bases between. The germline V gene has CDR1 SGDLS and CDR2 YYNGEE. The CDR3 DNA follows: TGTGCCAGCAGCCTCTCGAACTCGAACACCGGGGAGCTGTTTTTT. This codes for CASSLSNSNTGELFF.

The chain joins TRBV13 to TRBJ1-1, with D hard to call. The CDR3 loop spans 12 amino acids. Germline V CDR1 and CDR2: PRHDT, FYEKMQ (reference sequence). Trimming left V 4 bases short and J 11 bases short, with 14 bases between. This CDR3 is CASSSDGIGAFF. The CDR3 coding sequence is TGTGCCAGCAGCTCGGACGGGATTGGGGCTTTCTTT.

The CDR3 nucleotides read TGCGCCAGCAGCCAAGGGAGGGACAGGGCCCACGAGCAGTACTTC. Amino acids: CASSQGRDRAHEQYF. The chain links TRBV4-3 to TRBJ2-7; 9 nucleotides agree with TRBD1. From germline, CDR1 is LGHNA and CDR2 YSLEER. With V trimmed by 1 base and J by 5 bases, 6 bases remained unmatched. The CDR3 spans 15 residues.

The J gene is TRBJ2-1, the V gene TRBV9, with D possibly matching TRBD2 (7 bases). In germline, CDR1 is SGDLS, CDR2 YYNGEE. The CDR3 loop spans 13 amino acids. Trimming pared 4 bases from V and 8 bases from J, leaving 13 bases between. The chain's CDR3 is CASSSQGRDEQFF. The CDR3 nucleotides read TGTGCCAGCAGCTCCCAGGGGAGGGATGAGCAGTTCTTC.

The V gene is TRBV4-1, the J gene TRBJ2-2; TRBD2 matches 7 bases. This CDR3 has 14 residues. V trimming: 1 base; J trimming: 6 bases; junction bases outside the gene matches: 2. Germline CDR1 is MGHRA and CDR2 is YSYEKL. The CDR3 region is CASSQGTSAGELFF. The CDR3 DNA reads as TGCGCCAGCAGCCAAGGTACTAGCGCCGGGGAGCTGTTTTTT.

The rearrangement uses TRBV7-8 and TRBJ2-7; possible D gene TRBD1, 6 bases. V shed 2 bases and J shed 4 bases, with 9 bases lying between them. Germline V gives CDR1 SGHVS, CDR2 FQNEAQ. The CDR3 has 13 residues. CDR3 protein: CASSLSGEYEQYF. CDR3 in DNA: TGTGCCAGCAGCTTATCAGGGGAATACGAGCAGTACTTC.

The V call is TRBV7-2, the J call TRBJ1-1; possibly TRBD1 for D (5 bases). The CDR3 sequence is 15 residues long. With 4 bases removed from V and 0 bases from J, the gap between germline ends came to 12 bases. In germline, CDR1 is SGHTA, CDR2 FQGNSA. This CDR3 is CASSSRQTMNTEAFF. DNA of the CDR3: TGTGCCAGCAGCTCCCGACAGACCATGAACACTGAAGCTTTCTTT.

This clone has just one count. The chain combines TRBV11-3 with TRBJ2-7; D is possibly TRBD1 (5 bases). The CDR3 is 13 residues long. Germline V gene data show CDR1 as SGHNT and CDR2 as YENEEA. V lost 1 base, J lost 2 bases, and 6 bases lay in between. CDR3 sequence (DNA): TGTGCCAGCAGCTTAGGACAGCCCTACGAGCAGTACTTC. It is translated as CASSLGQPYEQYF.

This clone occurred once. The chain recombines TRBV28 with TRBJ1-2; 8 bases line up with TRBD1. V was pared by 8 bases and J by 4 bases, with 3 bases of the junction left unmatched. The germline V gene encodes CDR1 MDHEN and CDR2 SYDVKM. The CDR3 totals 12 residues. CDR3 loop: CASRQGSYGYTF. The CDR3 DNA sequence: TGTGCCAGCCGACAGGGGTCCTATGGCTACACCTTC.

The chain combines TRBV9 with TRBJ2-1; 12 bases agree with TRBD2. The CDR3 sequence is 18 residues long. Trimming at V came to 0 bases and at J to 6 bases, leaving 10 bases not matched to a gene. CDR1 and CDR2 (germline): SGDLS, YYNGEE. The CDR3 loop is CASSVGASGGAALNEQFF. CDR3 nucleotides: TGTGCCAGCAGCGTAGGGGCTAGCGGGGGGGCCGCTCTCAATGAGCAGTTCTTC.

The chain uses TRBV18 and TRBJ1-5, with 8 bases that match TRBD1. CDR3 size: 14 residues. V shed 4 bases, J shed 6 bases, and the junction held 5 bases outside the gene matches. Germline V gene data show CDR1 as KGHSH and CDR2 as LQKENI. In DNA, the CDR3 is TGTGCCAGCTCACTGGAGACAGGGGTTCAGCCCCAGCATTTT. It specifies CASSLETGVQPQHF.

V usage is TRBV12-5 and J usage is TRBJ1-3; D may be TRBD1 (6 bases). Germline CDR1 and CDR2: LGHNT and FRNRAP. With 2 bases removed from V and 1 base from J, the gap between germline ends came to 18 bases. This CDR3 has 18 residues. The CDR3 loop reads CASGLPQGSHPSGNTIYF. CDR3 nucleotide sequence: TGTGCTAGTGGTTTGCCTCAGGGGTCCCACCCGTCTGGAAACACCATATATTTT.

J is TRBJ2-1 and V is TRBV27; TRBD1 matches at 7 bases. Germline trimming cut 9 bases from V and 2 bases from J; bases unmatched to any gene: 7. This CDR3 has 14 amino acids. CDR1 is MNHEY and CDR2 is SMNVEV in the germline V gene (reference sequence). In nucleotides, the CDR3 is TGTGCCAGTACCAGGGGGTCTACCTACAATGAGCAGTTCTTC. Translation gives CASTRGSTYNEQFF.

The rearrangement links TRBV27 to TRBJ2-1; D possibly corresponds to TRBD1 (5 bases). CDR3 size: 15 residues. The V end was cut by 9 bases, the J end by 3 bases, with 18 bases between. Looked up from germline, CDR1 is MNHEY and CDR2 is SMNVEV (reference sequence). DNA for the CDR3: TGTGCCAGTAACGAAAGGGGCTCGAGCTACAATGAGCAGTTCTTC. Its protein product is CASNERGSSYNEQFF.

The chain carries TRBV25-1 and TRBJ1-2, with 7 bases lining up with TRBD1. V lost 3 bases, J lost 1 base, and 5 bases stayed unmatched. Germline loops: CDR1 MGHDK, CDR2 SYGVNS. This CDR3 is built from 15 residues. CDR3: CASSDPGQHNYGYTF. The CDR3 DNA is TGTGCCAGCAGTGACCCGGGACAGCATAACTATGGCTACACCTTC.

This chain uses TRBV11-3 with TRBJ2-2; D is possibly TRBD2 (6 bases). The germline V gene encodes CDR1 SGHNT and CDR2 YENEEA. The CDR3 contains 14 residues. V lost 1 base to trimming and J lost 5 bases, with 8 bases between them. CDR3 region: CASSLAGGTGELFF. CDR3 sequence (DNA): TGTGCCAGCAGCTTAGCCGGGGGTACCGGGGAGCTGTTTTTT. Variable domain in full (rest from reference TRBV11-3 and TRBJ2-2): EAGVVQSPRYKIIEKKQPVAFWCNPISGHNTLYWYLQNLGQGPELLIRYENEEAVDDSQLPKDRFSAERLKGVDSTLKIQPAELGDSAVYLCASSLAGGTGELFFGEGSRLTVL.

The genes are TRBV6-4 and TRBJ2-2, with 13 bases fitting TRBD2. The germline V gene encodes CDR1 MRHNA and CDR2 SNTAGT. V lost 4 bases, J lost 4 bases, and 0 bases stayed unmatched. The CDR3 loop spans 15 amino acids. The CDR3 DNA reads TGTGCCAGCAGTGGGACTAGCGGGGGCACCGGGGAGCTGTTTTTT. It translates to CASSGTSGGTGELFF.

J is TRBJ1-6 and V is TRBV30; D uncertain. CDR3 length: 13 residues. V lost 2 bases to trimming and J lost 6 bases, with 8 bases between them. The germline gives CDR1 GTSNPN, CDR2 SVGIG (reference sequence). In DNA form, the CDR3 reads TGTGCCTGGAGTAGTGGGAGTAATTCACCCCTCCACTTT. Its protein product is CAWSSGSNSPLHF.

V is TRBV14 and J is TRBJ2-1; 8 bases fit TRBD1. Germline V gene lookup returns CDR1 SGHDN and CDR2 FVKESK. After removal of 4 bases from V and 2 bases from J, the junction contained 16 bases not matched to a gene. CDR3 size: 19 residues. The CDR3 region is CASSPGTQGARVAYNEQFF. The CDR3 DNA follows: TGTGCCAGCAGCCCCGGCACGCAGGGGGCGCGAGTGGCCTACAATGAGCAGTTCTTC.

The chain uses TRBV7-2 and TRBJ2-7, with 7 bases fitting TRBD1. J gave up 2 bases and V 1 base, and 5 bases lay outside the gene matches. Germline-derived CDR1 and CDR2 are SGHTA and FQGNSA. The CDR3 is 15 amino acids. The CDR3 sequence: CASSLDRGTTYEQYF. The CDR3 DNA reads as TGTGCCAGCAGCTTAGACAGGGGAACGACCTACGAGCAGTACTTC.

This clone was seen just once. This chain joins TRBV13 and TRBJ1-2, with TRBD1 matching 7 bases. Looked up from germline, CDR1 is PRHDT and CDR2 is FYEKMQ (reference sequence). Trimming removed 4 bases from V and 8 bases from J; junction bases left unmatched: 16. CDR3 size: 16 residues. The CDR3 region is CASSSRAGGFVEGYTF. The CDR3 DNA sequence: TGTGCCAGCAGCTCCCGGGCAGGGGGGTTCGTTGAGGGCTACACCTTC.

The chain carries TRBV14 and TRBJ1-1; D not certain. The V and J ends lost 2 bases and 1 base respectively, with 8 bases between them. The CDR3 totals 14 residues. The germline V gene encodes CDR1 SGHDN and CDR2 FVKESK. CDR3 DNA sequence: TGTGCCAGCAGCCAATGGAGTGCGAACACTGAAGCTTTCTTT. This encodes CASSQWSANTEAFF.

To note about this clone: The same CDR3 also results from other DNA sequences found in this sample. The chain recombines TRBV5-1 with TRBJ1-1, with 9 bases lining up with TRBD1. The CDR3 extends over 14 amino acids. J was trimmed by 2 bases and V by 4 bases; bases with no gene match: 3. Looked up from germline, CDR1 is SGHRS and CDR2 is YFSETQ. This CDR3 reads CASSPGQGNTEAFF. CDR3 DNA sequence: TGCGCCAGCAGCCCGGGACAGGGAAACACTGAAGCTTTCTTT.